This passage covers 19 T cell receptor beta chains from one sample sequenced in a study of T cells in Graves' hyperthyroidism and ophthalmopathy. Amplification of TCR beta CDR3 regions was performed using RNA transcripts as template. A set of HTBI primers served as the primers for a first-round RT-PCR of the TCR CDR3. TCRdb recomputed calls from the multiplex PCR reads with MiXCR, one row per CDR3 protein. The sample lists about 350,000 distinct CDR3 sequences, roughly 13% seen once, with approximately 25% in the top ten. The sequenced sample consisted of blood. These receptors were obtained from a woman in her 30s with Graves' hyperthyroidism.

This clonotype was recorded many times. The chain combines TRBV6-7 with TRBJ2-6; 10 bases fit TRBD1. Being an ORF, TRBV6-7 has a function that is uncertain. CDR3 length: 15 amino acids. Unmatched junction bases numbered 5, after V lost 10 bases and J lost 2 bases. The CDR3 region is CANRDRGPGANVLTF. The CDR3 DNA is TGTGCCAACCGGGACAGGGGTCCTGGGGCCAACGTCCTGACTTTC.

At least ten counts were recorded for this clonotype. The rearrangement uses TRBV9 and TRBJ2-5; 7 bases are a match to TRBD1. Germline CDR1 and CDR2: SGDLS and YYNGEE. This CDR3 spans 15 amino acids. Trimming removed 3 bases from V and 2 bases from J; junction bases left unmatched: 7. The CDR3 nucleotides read TGTGCCAGCAGCGGAGAAGGGACAGTTCAAGAGACCCAGTACTTC. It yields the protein CASSGEGTVQETQYF.

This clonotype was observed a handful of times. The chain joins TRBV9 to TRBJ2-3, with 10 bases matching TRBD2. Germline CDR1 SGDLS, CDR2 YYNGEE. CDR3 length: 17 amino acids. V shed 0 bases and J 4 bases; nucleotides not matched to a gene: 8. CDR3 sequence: CASSVAPQREGPDTQYF. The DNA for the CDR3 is TGTGCCAGCAGCGTAGCCCCTCAGCGGGAGGGGCCAGATACGCAGTATTTT.

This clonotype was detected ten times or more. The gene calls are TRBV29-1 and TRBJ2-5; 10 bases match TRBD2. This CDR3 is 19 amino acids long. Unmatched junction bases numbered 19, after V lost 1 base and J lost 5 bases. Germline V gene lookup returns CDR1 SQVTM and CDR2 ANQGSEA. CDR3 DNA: TGCAGCGTTGAAGCCTACTACCGCCTTAGCGGGAGGACGGGGGAGACCCAGTACTTC. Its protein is CSVEAYYRLSGRTGETQYF. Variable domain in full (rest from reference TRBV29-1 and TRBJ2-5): SAVISQKPSRDICQRGTSLTIQCQVDSQVTMMFWYRQQPGQSLTLIATANQGSEATYESGFVIDKFPISRPNLTFSTLTVSNMSPEDSSIYLCSVEAYYRLSGRTGETQYFGPGTRLLVL.

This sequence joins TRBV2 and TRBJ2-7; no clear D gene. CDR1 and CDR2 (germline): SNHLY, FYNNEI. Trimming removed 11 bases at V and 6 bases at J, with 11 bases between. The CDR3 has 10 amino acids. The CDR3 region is CASFRAEQYF. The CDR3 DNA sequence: TGTGCCTCATTCCGGGCCGAGCAGTACTTC.

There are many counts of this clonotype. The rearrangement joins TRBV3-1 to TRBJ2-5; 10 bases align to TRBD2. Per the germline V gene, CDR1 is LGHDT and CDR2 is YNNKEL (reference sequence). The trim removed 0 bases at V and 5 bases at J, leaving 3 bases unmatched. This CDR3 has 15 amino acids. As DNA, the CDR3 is TGTGCCAGCAGCCAAGATATGACTAGCGGGGAGACCCAGTACTTC. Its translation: CASSQDMTSGETQYF.

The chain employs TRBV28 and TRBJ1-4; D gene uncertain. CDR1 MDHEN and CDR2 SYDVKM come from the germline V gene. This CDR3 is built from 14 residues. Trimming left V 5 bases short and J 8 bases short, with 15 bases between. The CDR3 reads CASSSQPVQEKLFF. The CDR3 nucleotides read TGTGCCAGCAGTAGCCAACCAGTCCAGGAAAAACTGTTTTTT.

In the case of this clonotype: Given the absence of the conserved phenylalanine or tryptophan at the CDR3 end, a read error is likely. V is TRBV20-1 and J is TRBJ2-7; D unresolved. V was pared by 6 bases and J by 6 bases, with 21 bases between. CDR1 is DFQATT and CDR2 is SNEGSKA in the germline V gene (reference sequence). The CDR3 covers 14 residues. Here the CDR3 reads CSATTVRGSREQYL. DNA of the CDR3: TGCAGTGCCACTACGGTACGAGGTAGCCGCGAGCAGTACCTC.

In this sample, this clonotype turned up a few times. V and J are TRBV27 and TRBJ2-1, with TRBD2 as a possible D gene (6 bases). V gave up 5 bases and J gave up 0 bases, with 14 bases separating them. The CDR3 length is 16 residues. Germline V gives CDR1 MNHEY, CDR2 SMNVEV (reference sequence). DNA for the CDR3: TGTGCCAGCAGTCCCGTAGCGGCCTACTCCTACAATGAGCAGTTCTTC. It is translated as CASSPVAAYSYNEQFF.

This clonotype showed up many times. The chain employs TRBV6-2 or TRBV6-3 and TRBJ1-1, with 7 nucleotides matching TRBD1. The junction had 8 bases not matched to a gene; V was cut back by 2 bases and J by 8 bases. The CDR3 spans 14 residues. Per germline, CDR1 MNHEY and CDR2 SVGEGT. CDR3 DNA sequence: TGTGCCAGCAGTTACGAGGCAGGGGGTGCAGAAGCTTTCTTT. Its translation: CASSYEAGGAEAFF.

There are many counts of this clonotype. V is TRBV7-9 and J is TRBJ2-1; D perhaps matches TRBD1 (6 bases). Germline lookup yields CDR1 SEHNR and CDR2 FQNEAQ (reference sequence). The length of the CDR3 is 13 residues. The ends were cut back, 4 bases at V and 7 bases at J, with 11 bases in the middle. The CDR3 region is CASSYNRENEQFF. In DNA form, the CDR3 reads TGTGCCAGCAGCTACAACAGGGAAAATGAGCAGTTCTTC.

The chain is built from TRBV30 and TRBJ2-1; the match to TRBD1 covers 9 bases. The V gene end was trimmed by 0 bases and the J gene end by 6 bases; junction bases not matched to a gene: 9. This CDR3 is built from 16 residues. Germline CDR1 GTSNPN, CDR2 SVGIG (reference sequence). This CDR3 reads CAWSVPAGQGRNEQFF. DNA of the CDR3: TGTGCCTGGAGTGTACCAGCGGGACAGGGTCGCAATGAGCAGTTCTTC.

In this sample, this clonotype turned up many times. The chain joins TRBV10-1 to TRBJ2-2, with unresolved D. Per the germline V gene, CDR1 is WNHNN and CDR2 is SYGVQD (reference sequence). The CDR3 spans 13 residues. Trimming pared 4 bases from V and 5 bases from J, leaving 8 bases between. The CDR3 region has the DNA TGCGCCAGCAGTGTTACAGAAACCGGGGAGCTGTTTTTT. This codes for CASSVTETGELFF.

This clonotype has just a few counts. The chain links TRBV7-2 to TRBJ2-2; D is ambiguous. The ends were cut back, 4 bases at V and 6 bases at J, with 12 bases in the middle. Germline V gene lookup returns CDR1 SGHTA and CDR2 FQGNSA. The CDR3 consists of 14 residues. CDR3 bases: TGTGCCAGCAGCTCTATCAGGAATTCCGGGGAGCTGTTTTTT. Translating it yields CASSSIRNSGELFF.

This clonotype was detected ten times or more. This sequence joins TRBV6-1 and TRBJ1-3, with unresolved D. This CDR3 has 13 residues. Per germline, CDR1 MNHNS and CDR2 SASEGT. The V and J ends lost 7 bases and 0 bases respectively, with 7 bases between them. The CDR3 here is CASTPGSGNTIYF. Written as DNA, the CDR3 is TGTGCCAGCACCCCGGGCTCTGGAAACACCATATATTTT.

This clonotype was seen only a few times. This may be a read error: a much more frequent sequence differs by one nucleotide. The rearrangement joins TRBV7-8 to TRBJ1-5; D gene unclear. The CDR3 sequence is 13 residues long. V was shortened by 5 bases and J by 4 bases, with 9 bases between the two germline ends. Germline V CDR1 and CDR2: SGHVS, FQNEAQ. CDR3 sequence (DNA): TGTGCCAGCAGCCCGGACGGGAATCAGCCCCAGCATTTT. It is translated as CASSPDGNQPQHF.

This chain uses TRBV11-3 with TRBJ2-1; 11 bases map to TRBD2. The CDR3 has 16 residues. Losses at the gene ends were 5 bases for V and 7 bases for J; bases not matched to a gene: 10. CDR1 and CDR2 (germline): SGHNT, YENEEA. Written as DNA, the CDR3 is TGTGCCAGCAGCACCTACACTAGCGGGAGTCGGAATGAGCAGTTCTTC. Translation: CASSTYTSGSRNEQFF.

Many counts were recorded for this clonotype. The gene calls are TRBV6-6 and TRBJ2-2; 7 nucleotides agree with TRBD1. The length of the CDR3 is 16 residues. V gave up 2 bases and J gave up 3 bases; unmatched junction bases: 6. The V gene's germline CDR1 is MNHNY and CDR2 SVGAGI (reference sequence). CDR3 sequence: CASSYEGTAYTGELFF. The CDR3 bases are TGTGCCAGCAGTTACGAGGGGACAGCGTACACCGGGGAGCTGTTTTTT.

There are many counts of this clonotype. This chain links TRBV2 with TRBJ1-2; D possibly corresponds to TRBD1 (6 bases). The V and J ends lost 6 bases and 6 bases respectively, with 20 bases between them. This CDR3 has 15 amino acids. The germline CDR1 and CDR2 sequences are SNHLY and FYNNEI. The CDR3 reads CASRGAGFSGDGYTF. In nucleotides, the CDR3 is TGTGCCAGCAGGGGGGCCGGCTTTTCGGGTGATGGCTACACCTTC.